This T cell receptor (beta chain) is drawn from a study of T cells in Graves' hyperthyroidism and ophthalmopathy. Patients aged 18 to 65 had newly diagnosed hyperthyroidism lasting under 2 months. Exclusion followed for patients with uncontrolled infection, other autoimmune disease, pregnancy or lactation. Germline trimming cut 5 bases from V and 5 bases from J; bases unmatched to any gene: 11. Germline values: CDR1 MGHRA, CDR2 YSYEKL. This CDR3 spans 16 amino acids. RNA transcripts gave rise to amplified TCR beta CDR3 regions. The TCR CDR3 was amplified in a first-round RT-PCR using the HTBI primer set. TCRdb re-called the multiplex PCR reads with MiXCR, one entry per CDR3 protein. Among about 740,000 distinct CDR3 sequences, around 13% were seen once, and the ten largest hold about a tenth. Broader study findings: Blood held most thyroid clonotypes expanded above 0.001 frequency.

To note about this clonotype: Its specificity is unknown.

V usage is TRBV4-1 and J usage is TRBJ2-5; 10 bases are a match to TRBD2. The sample consisted of blood. The source is a woman aged 18-35 years with Graves' hyperthyroidism. CDR3 DNA sequence: TGCGCCAGCAGCGGGGCGGGGACTAGCGCAAGGGAGACCCAGTACTTC. Translation: CASSGAGTSARETQYF.